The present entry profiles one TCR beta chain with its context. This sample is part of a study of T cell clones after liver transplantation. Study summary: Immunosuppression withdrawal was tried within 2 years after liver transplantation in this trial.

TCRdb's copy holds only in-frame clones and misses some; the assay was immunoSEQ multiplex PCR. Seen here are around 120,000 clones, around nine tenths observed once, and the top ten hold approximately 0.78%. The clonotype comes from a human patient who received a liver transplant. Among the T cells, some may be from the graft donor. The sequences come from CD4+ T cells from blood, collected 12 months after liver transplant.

The CDR3, as DNA: TGTGCTTCAAGAGACTATGGCTACACCTTC. It specifies CASRDYGYTF. V usage is TRBV10-3 and J usage is TRBJ1-2; D unclear. The germline V gene encodes CDR1 ENHRY and CDR2 SYGVKD. CDR3 length: 10 residues.